One and the same sample provided the 26 T cell receptor beta chains below, sequenced in a study of cytomegalovirus exposure and HLA in healthy donors. Primers for the PCR totalled 60 Vbeta and 13 Jbeta. Sequencing was performed with immunoSEQ multiplex PCR; in TCRdb, only in-frame clones are kept and a portion is missing. The table lists approximately 220,000 clones, 75% to 85% of them singletons, with approximately 1.5% in the top ten. Sequencing input: PBMCs. The receptor source for this set is a girl aged 5-17 years in good health and CMV-seronegative.

The chain combines TRBV7-8 with TRBJ2-1; D uncertain. Germline V gene data show CDR1 as SGHVS and CDR2 as FQNEAQ. V was trimmed by 5 bases and J by 8 bases, leaving 10 bases between them. The CDR3 length is 12 residues. The CDR3 sequence is CASSHGLDEQFF. DNA of the CDR3: TGTGCCAGCAGCCACGGTCTGGATGAGCAGTTCTTC.

This clone was recorded only once. V usage is TRBV2 and J usage is TRBJ2-3; 13 nucleotides align to TRBD2. Germline V gene lookup returns CDR1 SNHLY and CDR2 FYNNEI. J lost 4 bases, V lost 5 bases, and 3 bases had no gene match. The CDR3 runs 15 residues. CDR3 in DNA: TGTGCCAGCAGTAAGACTAGCGGGGGGTCAGATACGCAGTATTTT. It specifies CASSKTSGGSDTQYF.

The chain employs TRBV7-3 and TRBJ2-3, with TRBD2 matching over 9 bases. The CDR3 covers 13 residues. With V trimmed by 5 bases and J by 3 bases, 0 bases remained unmatched. The germline V gene encodes CDR1 SGHTA and CDR2 FQGTGA. The CDR3 DNA is TGTGCCAGCAGCGCGGGGGGGACAGATACGCAGTATTTT. As protein: CASSAGGTDTQYF.

CDR3 sequence (DNA): TGTGCCAGCAGCTTACCTGGACAGTCCTTCTATGGCTACACCTTC. This codes for CASSLPGQSFYGYTF. The genes are TRBV7-2 and TRBJ1-2, with D tentatively TRBD1 (6 bases). Germline lookup yields CDR1 SGHTA and CDR2 FQGNSA. V was cut by 2 bases and J by 4 bases, with 14 bases left in between. CDR3 length equals 15 residues. The full variable domain, rest sourced from reference TRBV7-2 and TRBJ1-2, is GAGVSQSPSNKVTEKGKDVELRCDPISGHTALYWYRQSLGQGLEFLIYFQGNSAPDKSGLPSDRFSAERTGGSVSTLTIQRTQQEDSAVYLCASSLPGQSFYGYTFGSGTRLTVV.

V is TRBV6-6 and J is TRBJ1-5; D perhaps matches TRBD1 (5 bases). The ends were cut back, 5 bases at V and 1 base at J, with 15 bases in the middle. This CDR3 region has 16 residues. The germline gives CDR1 MNHNY, CDR2 SVGAGI (reference sequence). The CDR3 DNA sequence: TGTGCCAGCAGTAGTCATGGGGGGTTCAGCAATCAGCCCCAGCATTTT. Translation: CASSSHGGFSNQPQHF.

CDR3 bases: TGTGCCAGCAGCTTAGAGGGGTTGGGGGGGATCGGAGAGACCCAGTACTTC. As protein: CASSLEGLGGIGETQYF. This sequence joins TRBV7-3 and TRBJ2-5; 7 nucleotides match TRBD2. Trimming took 2 bases from V and 4 from J; bases not matched to a gene: 13. Germline V gene sequence: CDR1 SGHTA, CDR2 FQGTGA. The CDR3 totals 17 residues.

Only a few counts were recorded for this clone. The chain couples TRBV4-2 to TRBJ1-1; TRBD1 is a possible D gene (5 bases). Between the trimmed V and J ends, which lost 3 bases and 0 bases, there was a span of 11 bases. The CDR3 extends over 15 amino acids. CDR1 LGHNA and CDR2 YNFKEQ come from the germline V gene. The CDR3 here is CASSQRTGMNTEAFF. Here the CDR3 DNA reads TGTGCCAGCAGCCAGAGAACAGGAATGAACACTGAAGCTTTCTTT.

This clone was observed a handful of times. Here the CDR3 DNA reads TGCGCCAGCAGCCAGCGACAGGGGATGAACACTGAAGCTTTCTTT. It codes for CASSQRQGMNTEAFF. The V gene is TRBV5-1, the J gene TRBJ1-1, with TRBD1 matching over 8 bases. V trimming: 4 bases; J trimming: 0 bases; junction bases outside the gene matches: 5. Germline V lookup: CDR1 SGHRS, CDR2 YFSETQ. The CDR3 runs to 15 residues.

J is TRBJ2-3 and V is TRBV5-1; D is undetermined. Germline V lookup: CDR1 SGHRS, CDR2 YFSETQ. Trimming shortened V by 0 bases and J by 2 bases, and 4 bases separated the two germline ends. The CDR3 contains 13 residues. The CDR3 sequence is CASSLVITDTQYF. The DNA for the CDR3 is TGCGCCAGCAGCTTGGTAATCACAGATACGCAGTATTTT. The complete variable domain, with remaining parts taken from reference TRBV5-1 and TRBJ2-3, reads KAGVTQTPRYLIKTRGQQVTLSCSPISGHRSVSWYQQTPGQGLQFLFEYFSETQRNKGNFPGRFSGRQFSNSRSEMNVSTLELGDSALYLCASSLVITDTQYFGPGTRLTVL.

This chain links TRBV6-1 with TRBJ1-1, with a possible D match to TRBD1 (5 bases). The CDR3 totals 13 residues. In germline, CDR1 is MNHNS, CDR2 SASEGT. Trimming shortened V by 7 bases and J by 2 bases, and 11 bases separated the two germline ends. In DNA, the CDR3 is TGTGCCAGCACCATCAGGGTCAACACTGAAGCTTTCTTT. Translation gives CASTIRVNTEAFF.

This clone appeared once. The rearrangement uses TRBV30 and TRBJ2-2; no reliable D call. The germline CDR1 and CDR2 sequences are GTSNPN and SVGIG (reference sequence). The CDR3 length is 17 residues. The V end was cut by 3 bases, the J end by 9 bases, with 26 bases between. CDR3 in DNA: TGTGCCTGGAGAGAATCAGGTTTTTTAACCCCCTCAAGGGAGCTGTTTTTT. Translating gives CAWRESGFLTPSRELFF.

The genes are TRBV11-3 and TRBJ2-3, with a possible D match to TRBD1 (5 bases). V was trimmed by 2 bases and J by 3 bases, leaving 6 bases between them. The germline gives CDR1 SGHNT, CDR2 YENEEA. This CDR3 is built from 13 residues. In nucleotides, the CDR3 is TGTGCCAGCAGCTTACAGGGAACAGATACGCAGTATTTT. Its translation is CASSLQGTDTQYF.

The gene calls are TRBV6-1 and TRBJ1-6; tentatively, D is TRBD1 (6 bases). Germline values: CDR1 MNHNS, CDR2 SASEGT. This CDR3 contains 17 residues. V lost 4 bases and J lost 10, with 23 bases in between. CDR3 amino acids: CASSGRGRGLTKSPLHF. The CDR3 DNA reads as TGTGCCAGCAGTGGACGCGGCAGGGGATTGACTAAATCACCCCTCCACTTT.

This clone was observed once. The chain links TRBV9 to TRBJ2-1; tentative D call: TRBD2 (7 bases). The V end was cut by 0 bases, the J end by 9 bases, with 16 bases between. This CDR3 is built from 15 residues. Per germline, CDR1 SGDLS and CDR2 YYNGEE. The CDR3 DNA is TGTGCCAGCAGCGTAGAGGGGGGGGGCCTCAGTGAGCAGTTCTTC. It codes for CASSVEGGGLSEQFF.

This chain connects TRBV29-1 to TRBJ2-7; D remains unclear. Per germline, CDR1 SQVTM and CDR2 ANQGSEA. This CDR3 comprises 11 residues. The V end lost 4 bases, the J end lost 2 bases, and 6 bases lay between the germline ends. DNA for the CDR3: TGCAGCGTTGCAGTTACCTACGAGCAGTACTTC. As protein: CSVAVTYEQYF.

The chain has TRBV5-1 and TRBJ2-3, with D possibly being TRBD2 (7 bases). The CDR3 is 14 residues long. The ends were cut back, 7 bases at V and 4 bases at J, with 16 bases in the middle. Looked up from germline, CDR1 is SGHRS and CDR2 is YFSETQ. CDR3 nucleotide sequence: TGCGCCAGCCAACTGGGGGGGGCGGCAGATACGCAGTATTTT. It codes for CASQLGGAADTQYF.

The genes are TRBV5-1 and TRBJ2-7, with 7 bases that match TRBD1. The V and J ends lost 1 base and 0 bases, in that order; junction bases with no gene match: 16. The CDR3 is 19 amino acids. Germline CDR1 reads SGHRS; CDR2 reads YFSETQ. CDR3 nucleotide sequence: TGCGCCAGCAGCTTGTTCTACGTGGGACAGCATACCCCCTCCTACGAGCAGTACTTC. As protein: CASSLFYVGQHTPSYEQYF. Drawing the rest from reference TRBV5-1 and TRBJ2-7, the complete variable domain is KAGVTQTPRYLIKTRGQQVTLSCSPISGHRSVSWYQQTPGQGLQFLFEYFSETQRNKGNFPGRFSGRQFSNSRSEMNVSTLELGDSALYLCASSLFYVGQHTPSYEQYFGPGTRLTVT.

CDR3 in amino acids: CASSPPVGTSFFYEQYF. The CDR3 DNA is TGTGCCAGCTCACCACCGGTCGGGACTAGCTTTTTCTACGAGCAGTACTTC. V gene TRBV18 combines with J gene TRBJ2-7; TRBD2 matches 9 bases. This CDR3 has 17 amino acids. CDR1 and CDR2 (germline): KGHSH, LQKENI. V was pared by 0 bases and J by 3 bases, with 9 bases of the junction left unmatched.

The V and J genes are TRBV19 and TRBJ2-5; D not certain. TRBJ2-7 explains the end of the DNA better; the J call may be wrong. The CDR3 has 11 amino acids. The germline CDR1 and CDR2 sequences are LNHDA and SQIVND (reference sequence). The DNA of the CDR3 is TGTGCCAGTAGTACCTACTACGAGCAGTACTTC. The encoded protein is CASSTYYEQYF.

This chain uses TRBV28 with TRBJ2-3; 10 bases map to TRBD2. Per the germline V gene, CDR1 is MDHEN and CDR2 is SYDVKM. The CDR3 length is 15 residues. Losses at the gene ends were 4 bases for V and 7 bases for J; bases not matched to a gene: 8. The CDR3 nucleotides are TGTGCCAGCAGTTCAAGCGGGACTAGCGTATATACGCAGTATTTT. This encodes CASSSSGTSVYTQYF.

This sequence joins TRBV5-1 and TRBJ1-5; D ambiguous. Trimming cost V 5 bases and J 0 bases, with 6 bases left between them. The V gene's germline CDR1 is SGHRS and CDR2 YFSETQ. This CDR3 has 13 residues. The chain's CDR3 is CASRENSNQPQHF. In nucleotides, the CDR3 is TGCGCCAGCAGGGAGAATAGCAATCAGCCCCAGCATTTT.

This chain uses TRBV28 with TRBJ2-7; no firm D call. Between the trimmed V and J ends, which lost 3 bases and 1 base, there was a span of 7 bases. The CDR3 is 13 residues long. Germline CDR1 and CDR2: MDHEN and SYDVKM. In DNA, the CDR3 is TGTGCCAGCAGTTTGGTCAGATCCTACGAGCAGTACTTC. Residues: CASSLVRSYEQYF.

CDR3 in amino acids: CASRDREIATNEKLFF. As DNA, the CDR3 is TGTGCCAGCAGAGACCGGGAAATAGCAACTAATGAAAAACTGTTTTTT. V usage is TRBV28 and J usage is TRBJ1-4; no clear D. Trimming pared 6 bases from V and 0 bases from J, leaving 14 bases between. Per germline, CDR1 MDHEN and CDR2 SYDVKM. This CDR3 has 16 residues.

J is TRBJ1-5 and V is TRBV7-8; a weak D match, TRBD1 (5 bases). Deletions cut 4 bases from V and 0 bases from J, with 16 bases between. Germline values: CDR1 SGHVS, CDR2 FQNEAQ. The CDR3 is 17 amino acids. The CDR3 DNA sequence: TGTGCCAGCAGCTCAGGACAAGGCCTATATAGCAATCAGCCCCAGCATTTT. This codes for CASSSGQGLYSNQPQHF. Based on the CDR3 plus reference TRBV7-8 and TRBJ1-5, the full variable domain is GAGVSQSPRYKVAKRGQDVALRCDPISGHVSLFWYQQALGQGPEFLTYFQNEAQLDKSGLPSDRFFAERPEGSVSTLKIQRTQQEDSAVYLCASSSGQGLYSNQPQHFGDGTRLSIL.

The V gene is TRBV18, the J gene TRBJ2-7, with a possible D match to TRBD1 (5 bases). Germline CDR1 and CDR2: KGHSH and LQKENI. V was trimmed by 4 bases and J by 4 bases, leaving 11 bases between them. This CDR3 contains 13 residues. The CDR3 DNA reads as TGTGCCAGCTCACAAGATGCAGGGTACGAGCAGTACTTC. It is translated as CASSQDAGYEQYF. Full variable domain (rest looked up from reference TRBV18 and TRBJ2-7): NAGVMQNPRHLVRRRGQEARLRCSPMKGHSHVYWYRQLPEEGLKFMVYLQKENIIDESGMPKERFSAEFPKEGPSILRIQQVVRGDSAAYFCASSQDAGYEQYFGPGTRLTVT.

The rearrangement links TRBV18 to TRBJ1-4; D gene unclear. CDR1 KGHSH and CDR2 LQKENI come from the germline V gene. This CDR3 is 13 amino acids long. Trimming cost V 5 bases and J 2 bases, with 6 bases left between them. The CDR3 reads CASSSGTNEKLFF. The DNA for the CDR3 is TGTGCCAGCTCATCGGGGACTAATGAAAAACTGTTTTTT.